Shown below are 22 T cell receptor beta chains from a single sample sequenced in a study of CD8+CD57+ T cells in acquired aplastic anemia. Flow cytometry had shown expanded CD8+CD57+ cells in the patients chosen for sequencing. For CDR3 and TCR beta VDJ profiling, genomic DNA was the template used. From the reads, TCRdb called clonotypes with MiXCR, one entry per CDR3 protein. The sample lists hundreds of thousands of distinct CDR3 sequences, around 33% occurring once. Material: sorted CD4+, CD8+, or CD8+CD57+ T cells (not recorded which) from PBMCs. The receptors shown here come from a human donor with aplastic anemia.

This clonotype was seen a few times. J is TRBJ2-7 and V is TRBV10-3; D is unclear. The CDR3 is 14 amino acids. V was shortened by 10 bases and J by 3 bases, with 19 bases between the two germline ends. Germline lookup yields CDR1 ENHRY and CDR2 SYGVKD. CDR3 bases: TGTGCCAGCATAGGTAGGAAGAGGATCTACGAGCAGTACTTC. The encoded protein is CASIGRKRIYEQYF.

This clonotype was observed a few times. This chain uses TRBV7-8 with TRBJ2-2; TRBD2 is a possible D gene (5 bases). The CDR3 is 13 amino acids. V lost 5 bases and J 7 bases, leaving 11 bases between the germline ends. The germline CDR1 and CDR2 sequences are SGHVS and FQNEAQ. Written as DNA, the CDR3 is TGTGCCAGCAGCCAGTCCGAGGGCGGGGAGCTGTTTTTT. Its translation is CASSQSEGGELFF.

This clonotype has a count of ten or more. This chain links TRBV19 with TRBJ1-5; TRBD1 matches 8 bases. Germline CDR1 and CDR2: LNHDA and SQIVND (reference sequence). The CDR3 loop spans 14 amino acids. The J segment lost 7 bases and the V segment lost 4 bases, leaving 6 bases of the junction unmatched. For the CDR3, the DNA is TGTGCCAGTAGTAACGCGACAGGGGAACAGCCCCAGCATTTT. Its translation is CASSNATGEQPQHF. The complete variable domain, with remaining parts taken from reference TRBV19 and TRBJ1-5, reads DGGITQSPKYLFRKEGQNVTLSCEQNLNHDAMYWYRQDPGQGLRLIYYSQIVNDFQKGDIAEGYSVSREKKESFPLTVTSAQKNPTAFYLCASSNATGEQPQHFGDGTRLSIL.

This clonotype was detected ten times or more. The chain has TRBV9 and TRBJ1-5, with D unclear. This CDR3 is 13 amino acids long. V was shortened by 0 bases and J by 7 bases, with 8 bases between the two germline ends. Germline V gives CDR1 SGDLS, CDR2 YYNGEE. CDR3 sequence reads: CASSVDPGQPQHF. The CDR3 nucleotides are TGTGCCAGCAGCGTAGACCCGGGCCAGCCCCAGCATTTT.

This clonotype was detected many times. This rearrangement joins TRBV20-1 to TRBJ1-6; 8 bases agree with TRBD1. Per the germline V gene, CDR1 is DFQATT and CDR2 is SNEGSKA (reference sequence). The V and J ends lost 1 base and 4 bases, in that order; junction bases with no gene match: 3. This CDR3 is 15 amino acids long. The DNA of the CDR3 is TGCAGTGCTAGAGCAGGGGGCCCTTATAATTCACCCCTCCACTTT. Translating it yields CSARAGGPYNSPLHF.

The chain couples TRBV10-3 to TRBJ1-6, with 9 bases identical to TRBD1. With 6 bases clipped from V and 8 bases from J, the junction kept 5 bases outside the gene matches. Germline lookup yields CDR1 ENHRY and CDR2 SYGVKD. The CDR3 spans 14 residues. CDR3 DNA sequence: TGTGCCATCAGCGGGACAGGGTCGGATTCACCCCTCCACTTT. This gives the protein CAISGTGSDSPLHF.

Regarding this clonotype: Because the CDR3 is missing its conserved closing phenylalanine or tryptophan, this is likely a read error. This rearrangement joins TRBV20-1 to TRBJ2-7; 8 bases match TRBD2. Per germline, CDR1 DFQATT and CDR2 SNEGSKA (reference sequence). CDR3 size: 14 residues. J lost 7 bases, V lost 0 bases, and 8 bases had no gene match. The CDR3 sequence: CSARDPGGPGEQYL. CDR3 sequence (DNA): TGCAGTGCTAGAGATCCGGGGGGGCCGGGGGAGCAGTACCTC.

The sample holds many counts of this clonotype. The chain employs TRBV24-1 and TRBJ2-3; the D gene could be TRBD1 or TRBD2 (5 bases each). The V gene's germline CDR1 is KGHDR and CDR2 SFDVKD. The CDR3 loop spans 16 amino acids. Trimming shortened V by 3 bases and J by 0 bases, and 12 bases separated the two germline ends. In nucleotides, the CDR3 is TGTGCCACCAGTGATCCCGGGGACGGAAGCACAGATACGCAGTATTTT. This sequence encodes CATSDPGDGSTDTQYF.

The table lists this clonotype with many counts. V is TRBV7-2 and J is TRBJ1-5; D is possibly TRBD1 (6 bases). V was trimmed by 2 bases and J by 2 bases, leaving 16 bases between them. CDR1 and CDR2 from the germline V gene are SGHTA and FQGNSA. The CDR3 is made up of 17 amino acids. The CDR3 reads CASSLNVGQRGNQPQHF. The CDR3 nucleotides are TGTGCCAGCAGCTTAAATGTCGGACAGAGAGGCAATCAGCCCCAGCATTTT. Variable domain in full (rest from reference TRBV7-2 and TRBJ1-5): GAGVSQSPSNKVTEKGKDVELRCDPISGHTALYWYRQSLGQGLEFLIYFQGNSAPDKSGLPSDRFSAERTGGSVSTLTIQRTQQEDSAVYLCASSLNVGQRGNQPQHFGDGTRLSIL.

There are many counts of this clonotype. The genes are TRBV3-1 and TRBJ2-5; D unresolved. V lost 3 bases to trimming and J lost 6 bases, with 8 bases between them. CDR3 size: 12 residues. Germline CDR1 and CDR2: LGHDT and YNNKEL (reference sequence). CDR3 in DNA: TGTGCCAGCAGCCAGGCTGAGCAGACCCAGTACTTC. Translating gives CASSQAEQTQYF.

This clonotype was seen many times. The chain employs TRBV19 and TRBJ1-1, with unresolved D. The V end lost 3 bases, the J end lost 7 bases, and 9 bases lay between the germline ends. Germline V lookup: CDR1 LNHDA, CDR2 SQIVND (reference sequence). This CDR3 has 12 residues. CDR3 in amino acids: CASSMNGREAFF. CDR3 coding DNA: TGTGCCAGTAGTATGAACGGTCGTGAAGCTTTCTTT.

The CDR3: CAWDRGQGDQPQHF. The CDR3 DNA follows: TGTGCCTGGGATAGGGGACAGGGGGATCAGCCCCAGCATTTT. This chain connects TRBV7-2 to TRBJ1-5, with 11 bases fitting TRBD1. After removal of 11 bases from V and 5 bases from J, the junction contained 8 bases not matched to a gene. Germline-derived CDR1 and CDR2 are SGHTA and FQGNSA. This CDR3 has 14 residues.

The chain uses TRBV19 and TRBJ1-4; D is possibly TRBD1 (5 bases). Trimming shortened V by 6 bases and J by 4 bases, and 12 bases separated the two germline ends. Germline CDR1 is LNHDA and CDR2 is SQIVND (reference sequence). The CDR3 runs to 14 residues. Here the CDR3 reads CASRGTVDNEKLFF. The CDR3 DNA reads as TGTGCCAGTAGGGGGACGGTGGATAATGAAAAACTGTTTTTT.

This clonotype was found a few times. This may be a read error, as it is one base from a much larger clone. The chain is built from TRBV29-1 and TRBJ2-1; no clear D gene. Trimming cost V 4 bases and J 7 bases, with 14 bases left between them. The germline V gene encodes CDR1 SQVTM and CDR2 ANQGSEA. The CDR3 extends over 13 amino acids. As DNA, the CDR3 is TGCAGCGTTGCGGTAGTATTGGTTAATGAGCAGTTCTTC. This encodes CSVAVVLVNEQFF.

This clonotype occurred many times. The rearrangement joins TRBV4-3 to TRBJ2-5; unclear D gene. V lost 1 base and J 5 bases, leaving 8 bases between the germline ends. The CDR3 has 13 amino acids. The germline gives CDR1 LGHNA, CDR2 YSLEER. CDR3: CASSQGTHETQYF. CDR3 bases: TGCGCCAGCAGCCAAGGAACGCATGAGACCCAGTACTTC.

This clonotype was detected a few times. This sequence joins TRBV5-6 and TRBJ1-3; TRBD1 matches 7 bases. Germline V gene lookup returns CDR1 SGHDT and CDR2 YYEEEE. Trimming removed 4 bases from V and 1 base from J; junction bases left unmatched: 5. The CDR3 consists of 15 residues. CDR3: CASSKTGVSGNTIYF. The CDR3 region has the DNA TGTGCCAGCAGCAAAACAGGGGTGTCTGGAAACACCATATATTTT.

This clonotype was recorded once. One end of the junction fails to match germline, which may point to a read error. The J gene is TRBJ1-5, the V gene TRBV4-2; 8 bases line up with TRBD1. CDR3 length equals 15 residues. CDR1 is LGHNA and CDR2 is YNFKEQ in the germline V gene. The CDR3 reads CASGQGGQGDQPQHF. CDR3 DNA sequence: TGTGCCAGCGGCCAAGGAGGACAGGGAGATCAGCCCCAGCATTTT.

The chain is built from TRBV4-3 and TRBJ1-6; a possible D gene is TRBD1 (5 bases). Trimming left V 1 base short and J 7 bases short, with 17 bases between. The CDR3 covers 17 residues. The germline V gene encodes CDR1 LGHNA and CDR2 YSLEER. DNA for the CDR3: TGCGCCAGCAGCCAAGGGGGGGACGCGGGAGGCAATTCACCCCTCCACTTT. Translating gives CASSQGGDAGGNSPLHF.

At least ten counts were recorded for this clonotype. This chain's CDR3 is CASSGRQGGEQFF. The CDR3 region has the DNA TGTGCCAGCAGCGGTAGACAGGGTGGGGAGCAGTTCTTC. This chain uses TRBV7-8 with TRBJ2-1; 7 bases agree with TRBD1. The V gene end was trimmed by 5 bases and the J gene end by 10 bases; junction bases not matched to a gene: 8. Germline lookup yields CDR1 SGHVS and CDR2 FQNEAQ. The CDR3 contains 13 residues.

This clonotype was seen a few times. At one boundary the junction diverges from the germline segment, which might be a read error. The chain employs TRBV10-3 and TRBJ2-7; TRBD2 aligns across 8 bases. The CDR3 extends over 15 amino acids. Germline CDR1 and CDR2: ENHRY and SYGVKD. CDR3 DNA sequence: TGTGCCAGCAGTCCCTTGAGAGCGGGAGTGAGCGAGCAGTACTTC. It is translated as CASSPLRAGVSEQYF.

Note on this clonotype: Relative to the germline gene, one junction end is altered; a read error may explain this. CDR3 DNA sequence: TGTGCCAGCAGTTCCGGTTCCTACAATGGGCAGTTCTTC. Translating it yields CASSSGSYNGQFF. The J gene is TRBJ2-1, the V gene TRBV27, with D uncertain. The CDR3 has 13 amino acids. Germline V gene lookup returns CDR1 MNHEY and CDR2 SMNVEV (reference sequence).

Comments on this clonotype: A single base separates this from a much larger clone, so it may be a read error. This CDR3 is CASSPAGPTTHGYTF. CDR3 sequence (DNA): TGTGCCAGCAGTCCCGCAGGACCTACCACCCATGGCTACACCTTC. The chain employs TRBV7-3 and TRBJ1-2; no reliable D call. The CDR3 spans 15 residues. Germline lookup yields CDR1 SGHTA and CDR2 FQGTGA. V gave up 6 bases and J gave up 6 bases, with 20 bases separating them.